The T cell receptor (beta chain) described here comes from a study of beta chain features in type 1 diabetes (dated by TCRdb to 2016 to 2019). With respect to the entire study: No differences in mean age, gender distribution, total cell number or subset yield were found between patients and healthy donors. Regulatory and stem cell-like memory subsets were obtained from only 8 patients and about 8 healthy donors, while naive and central memory subsets were obtained from all 28 donors. A total of 85 million to 140 million sorted cells were examined across all samples, and a strong correlation was observed between cell number per subset and RNA yield. In the study, TCRB repertoires of sorted circulating CD4+ T cell subsets from recently diagnosed type 1 diabetes patients were compared with those of matched healthy donors. General findings and caveats noted by the study authors: At VDJ recombination sites, patients with type 1 diabetes made fewer insertions and deleted more nucleotides, a pattern implying thymic rearrangement abnormalities. HLA sub-analyses involved small numbers of individuals, so any influence of HLA type on TCRB rearrangement remained unresolved. PCR might favor shorter templates, but patient and control samples were amplified and corrected together, so any skew would affect both groups equally. Sequencing cDNA rather than genomic DNA could over-represent highly expressing activated cells, although activation and CD3 levels did not differ between groups. Type 1 diabetes patients showed a moderate but significant shortening of TCRB CDR3 length in all four CD4+ subsets. The naive, central memory and regulatory TCRB repertoires appeared to resemble one another more closely among patients than among healthy donors.

All of the isolated RNA was reverse transcribed with the High Capacity cDNA Reverse Transcription Kit, so expressed TCRB transcripts were sequenced. Deep immunoSEQ sequencing was performed on naive, central memory and regulatory T cell samples, with an average of roughly 4 million total reads per sample. Sorted cells were lysed in RLT buffer and RNA was extracted with DNase-treated RNeasy Micro or Mini kits, depending on cell number. To prevent cross-contamination, every cell subset was processed on its own, while patient and healthy donor samples were processed together. TCRB sequences were amplified from cDNA with the immunoSEQ multiplex PCR, producing 87-bp fragments spanning the CDR3 region. Sequencing of the amplicons was done on the Illumina HiSeq platform. Per the source publication's procedure: PCR bias was computationally corrected using synthetic template baselines, reads within Hamming distance 2 were collapsed, and singletons that could not be merged were discarded. By aligning reads against IMGT, V, D and J genes, CDR3 length, and insertions or deletions at six rearrangement sites were assigned. Within each subset, clonotype counts were normalized to sorted cell number, and only after that were true diversity and Gini coefficients computed with the tcR R package. Repertoire sharing was quantified using the overlap coefficient calculated on TCRB nucleotide sequences. As a proxy for the pre-selection repertoire, out-of-frame TCRB sequences from naive cells were analyzed. Drawn from immuneACCESS, this table holds only the in-frame rearrangements with V and J called that TCRdb kept. Clones are partly lost; checked studies trace under half to an unresolved V gene and leave the rest unexplained. That table gives V, J and clone size, and the DNA gave D and trimming. This sample lists under 300,000 clones; roughly 14% were detected once. Roughly 0.019% of the sample is held by the ten biggest clonotypes.

A single peripheral blood draw of about 116 mL on average was collected from each donor into heparinised tubes. Using a panel that included CD45RO, CCR7, CD25, CD127, CD95 and CD27, naive, central memory, regulatory and stem cell-like memory CD4+ T cells were sorted on a BD FACSAria II. All sorted populations exceeded 98% purity. PBMCs were separated immediately by Lymphoprep density gradient centrifugation and were stained directly, without being cultured. To minimize batch effects, samples were stained and sorted in pairs, one healthy donor with one patient per experiment. This clone was recorded a few times. The antigen this receptor binds is unknown. Per-nucleotide qualities are absent, and no much larger clonotype sits a single base away. The sequenced sample was naive CD4+ T cells from blood. What the cell subset or site label conveys for this sample: true naive CD4+ T cells. The TCR originated in a man aged 30 to 39 with type 1 diabetes.

The DNA sequence is given as TGTGCCAGCTCGGGGAAAGAGACCCAGTACTTC. This is translated as CASSGKETQYF. Recombination joined TRBV7-6 with TRBJ2-5, with a tentative D gene TRBD2 over 5 matching bases. A distance of 7 bases separates the germline ends of V and J, which lose 8 bases and 3 bases respectively. The germline V gene yields SGHVS for CDR1 and FNYEAQ for CDR2. Spanning cysteine to phenylalanine, the CDR3 consists of 11 amino acids. Only CDR3 DNA remains: 33 bases, in frame from the first base.